Reported below is one TCR beta chain. Its antigen is unidentified. Trimming at V came to 0 bases and at J to 1 base, leaving 8 bases not matched to a gene. From germline, CDR1 is DFQATT and CDR2 SNEGSKA (reference sequence). The CDR3 runs 17 residues. The authors drew about 9.5 milliliters of peripheral blood from each donor. Next came a second PCR, run for about 7 to 12 cycles, which used a sample-barcoded 5' primer along with a J-beta primer mix. TCRdb reprocessed the 5' RACE reads with MiXCR, giving one entry per CDR3 protein. The sample holds about 1.1 million distinct CDR3 sequences, 35% to 40% seen once. These data belong to a study of blood T cells in healthy people across ages. The study's findings and limits: Naive T cell percentage by flow cytometry tracked strongly with beta diversity.

The chain uses TRBV20-1 and TRBJ2-4; 8 bases are shared with TRBD1. This sequence originates from a man aged 18-30 years in good health. Sequenced input: blood. CDR3 residues: CSARDSGGRVAKNIQYF. CDR3 DNA: TGCAGTGCTAGAGACTCAGGGGGCCGTGTGGCCAAAAACATTCAGTACTTC.